This TCR beta chain was sequenced during a study of cytomegalovirus exposure and HLA in healthy donors. As for the study in general: A subsequent analysis reported that the 110 or so validation repertoires were produced on the same platform that had also been used for the roughly 700 first-cohort repertoires.

Note on this clone: Other DNA sequences in this specimen translate into the identical CDR3.

Some clones are missing from TCRdb's copy, which holds only in-frame ones; the method was immunoSEQ multiplex PCR. The sample consists of approximately 41,000 clones, about 93% of them appearing once. The CDR3 runs 13 residues. From germline, CDR1 is KGHSH and CDR2 LQKENI. V dropped 3 bases and J dropped 3 bases, with 9 bases sitting between them. Sequencing was done on a sample of PBMCs. V is TRBV18 and J is TRBJ2-7, with TRBD2 as a possible D gene (6 bases). The TCR sequence derives from a man aged 18 to 30 in good health and CMV-seronegative. The CDR3, as DNA: TGTGCCAGCTCACCGGAGGGAGGCTACGAGCAGTACTTC. Its translation: CASSPEGGYEQYF.